These 3 T cell receptor beta chains were sequenced from one sample in a study of CD8 T cells in Susac syndrome. Random hexamers were used to reverse transcribe roughly 0.5 to 1 ug of RNA. TCRdb analysed the immunoSEQ multiplex PCR reads with MiXCR anew, one entry per CDR3 protein. The sample has approximately 130,000 distinct CDR3 sequences, around 91% seen once. Material for sequencing was CD8+ T cells from PBMCs. All receptors derive from a human donor with multiple sclerosis.

This clonotype was detected many times. CDR3 coding DNA: TGTGCCAGCAGCCCCCGGCAGGGAGGTAACATTCAGTACTTC. Amino acids: CASSPRQGGNIQYF. The rearrangement uses TRBV5-5 and TRBJ2-4; a possible D gene is TRBD2 (6 bases). CDR1 SGHKS and CDR2 YYEKEE come from the germline V gene (reference sequence). Trimming shortened V by 4 bases and J by 7 bases, and 15 bases separated the two germline ends. CDR3 size: 14 residues. The variable domain in full, completed from reference TRBV5-5 and TRBJ2-4, reads DAGVTQSPTHLIKTRGQQVTLRCSPISGHKSVSWYQQVLGQGPQFIFQYYEKEERGRGNFPDRFSARQFPNYSSELNVNALLLGDSALYLCASSPRQGGNIQYFGAGTRLSVL.

This clonotype has a single count. The chain links TRBV3-1 to TRBJ1-2, with a possible D match to TRBD1 (6 bases). CDR3 length: 16 residues. V was pared by 6 bases and J by 4 bases, with 21 bases between. Germline-derived CDR1 and CDR2 are LGHDT and YNNKEL (reference sequence). CDR3 loop: CASSQTGGLLVYGYTF. The CDR3 DNA is TGTGCCAGCAGTCAGACAGGAGGGCTCCTCGTCTATGGCTACACCTTC.

The chain recombines TRBV29-1 with TRBJ2-1, with D uncertain. Germline V gene lookup returns CDR1 SQVTM and CDR2 ANQGSEA. The V end was cut by 0 bases, the J end by 5 bases, with 11 bases between. The CDR3 sequence is 14 residues long. The CDR3 DNA follows: TGCAGCGTTGAAGAGTCCGGCCCGAACAATGAGCAGTTCTTC. Protein: CSVEESGPNNEQFF.